Shown below are 19 T cell receptor beta chains from a single sample sequenced in a study of monozygotic twins with inflammatory bowel disease (dated 2019 in TCRdb). The protocol used for the library was 5' RACE. Sequencing took place on an Illumina HiSeq 2500. TCRdb reanalyzed the reads, keeping one entry per CDR3 protein sequence and omitting DNA. For this sample, the table gives around 450,000 distinct CDR3 sequences. Clones ranked in the top ten supply more than 2% of the sample. The sequenced sample was blood. The receptors were gathered from a human donor with ulcerative colitis or Crohn's disease, or a healthy co-twin of an affected twin (not recorded which).

V gene TRBV9 combines with J gene TRBJ2-7; TCRdb indicates TRBD1, and absent DNA this call remains unverified. Germline values: CDR1 SGDLS, CDR2 YYNGEE. The CDR3 length is 18 residues. Here the CDR3 reads CASSVGQGAFPTYTRQYF.

This chain joins TRBV12-3 or TRBV12-4 and TRBJ2-1. The CDR3 is made up of 11 amino acids. The CDR3 spells CASSLGIGQFF.

The V gene is TRBV19, the J gene TRBJ2-2; TCRdb picks TRBD1, but there is no DNA to check that call. Germline lookup yields CDR1 LNHDA and CDR2 SQIVND (reference sequence). This CDR3 is 14 amino acids long. The CDR3 region is CATVGQGRTGELFF. Full variable domain (outside the CDR3, taken from reference TRBV19 and TRBJ2-2): DGGITQSPKYLFRKEGQNVTLSCEQNLNHDAMYWYRQDPGQGLRLIYYSQIVNDFQKGDIAEGYSVSREKKESFPLTVTSAQKNPTAFYLCATVGQGRTGELFFGEGSRLTVL.

Here the CDR3 reads CASSLEYSAETQYF. V usage is TRBV7-2 and J usage is TRBJ2-5. CDR3 length equals 14 residues. The V gene's germline CDR1 is SGHTA and CDR2 FQGNSA. Filled out from reference TRBV7-2 and TRBJ2-5, the complete variable domain reads GAGVSQSPSNKVTEKGKDVELRCDPISGHTALYWYRQSLGQGLEFLIYFQGNSAPDKSGLPSDRFSAERTGGSVSTLTIQRTQQEDSAVYLCASSLEYSAETQYFGPGTRLLVL.

CDR3 region: CASSEGHQQYF. The V and J genes are TRBV7-2 and TRBJ2-7; the D call of TRBD1 rests on TCRdb alone, since no DNA is present to check it. Germline CDR1 reads SGHTA; CDR2 reads FQGNSA. The CDR3 is 11 amino acids.

This sequence joins TRBV20-1 and TRBJ2-5; as DNA is missing, the TRBD1 call by TCRdb cannot be tested. Germline lookup yields CDR1 DFQATT and CDR2 SNEGSKA (reference sequence). This CDR3 is built from 17 residues. The CDR3 sequence is CSASALFGAGGQETQYF.

The chain uses TRBV5-1 and TRBJ2-1; TCRdb's D gene call, TRBD2, goes unchecked for lack of DNA. CDR3 length: 14 residues. Germline V gene lookup returns CDR1 SGHRS and CDR2 YFSETQ. The CDR3 reads CASSGSASGGAQFF.

V gene TRBV5-6 combines with J gene TRBJ2-3. The CDR3 totals 12 residues. Germline assignment: CDR1 SGHDT and CDR2 YYEEEE. CDR3 in amino acids: CASSLPEDTQYF.

CDR3 in amino acids: CASSFPGTGTEQFF. This chain connects TRBV12-3 or TRBV12-4 to TRBJ2-1; as DNA is missing, the TRBD1 call by TCRdb cannot be tested. The CDR3 extends over 14 amino acids.

The genes are TRBV2 and TRBJ2-3; as DNA is missing, the TRBD1 call by TCRdb cannot be tested. The CDR3 length is 14 residues. Germline V gene lookup returns CDR1 SNHLY and CDR2 FYNNEI. CDR3 residues: CASSVADPPDTQYF.

The chain combines TRBV9 with TRBJ2-1. The length of the CDR3 is 14 residues. The germline V gene has CDR1 SGDLS and CDR2 YYNGEE. The CDR3 reads CAIKLASSYNEQFF. Together with reference TRBV9 and TRBJ2-1, the CDR3 gives the full variable domain: DSGVTQTPKHLITATGQRVTLRCSPRSGDLSVYWYQQSLDQGLQFLIQYYNGEERAKGNILERFSAQQFPDLHSELNLSSLELGDSALYFCAIKLASSYNEQFFGPGTRLTVL.

V gene TRBV20-1 combines with J gene TRBJ2-1; TCRdb names TRBD1, which stays unverified in the absence of DNA. Germline V lookup: CDR1 DFQATT, CDR2 SNEGSKA (reference sequence). The CDR3 contains 18 residues. This CDR3 reads CSARQTMRMGRDYNEQFF.

The rearrangement links TRBV11-2 to TRBJ2-2; TCRdb returns TRBD1, unconfirmable since there is no DNA. There are 16 residues in the CDR3. The germline V gene encodes CDR1 SGHAT and CDR2 FQNNGV. The CDR3 sequence: CASSLDRGLGTGELFF.

The rearrangement uses TRBV3-1 and TRBJ2-7; TCRdb reports TRBD2, a call that lacks DNA to check it against. This CDR3 comprises 19 residues. The germline CDR1 and CDR2 sequences are LGHDT and YNNKEL (reference sequence). The CDR3 protein is CASSHYSGTSGRPSYEQYF.

The chain recombines TRBV12-3 or TRBV12-4 with TRBJ1-4. The CDR3 contains 12 residues. CDR3 in amino acids: CASSSQGGGLFF.

This chain's CDR3 is CATSTGNSPLHF. V and J are TRBV15 and TRBJ1-6. The germline V gene encodes CDR1 LNHNV and CDR2 YYDKDF (reference sequence). The CDR3 extends over 12 amino acids. Variable domain in full (rest from reference TRBV15 and TRBJ1-6): DAMVIQNPRYQVTQFGKPVTLSCSQTLNHNVMYWYQQKSSQAPKLLFHYYDKDFNNEADTPDNFQSRRPNTSFCFLDIRSPGLGDTAMYLCATSTGNSPLHFGNGTRLTVT.

The J gene is TRBJ1-3, the V gene TRBV7-2; as DNA is missing, the TRBD1 call by TCRdb cannot be tested. This CDR3 spans 14 amino acids. Germline CDR1 is SGHTA and CDR2 is FQGNSA. The CDR3 loop reads CASSEGQAGNTIYF.

The CDR3 spells CASSLAGWTEAFF. The chain uses TRBV7-2 and TRBJ1-1. This CDR3 has 13 amino acids. CDR1 is SGHTA, CDR2 FQGNSA, per germline.

The chain employs TRBV29-1 and TRBJ2-1. The CDR3 is 13 amino acids. CDR1 SQVTM and CDR2 ANQGSEA come from the germline V gene. CDR3 amino acids: CSVDDRRYNEQFF.